These T cell receptor beta chains were read from a single sample in a study of cytomegalovirus exposure and HLA in healthy donors. Libraries were prepared by immunoSEQ multiplex PCR; TCRdb keeps only in-frame clonotypes and omits some of them. The sample has about 160,000 clones; about 96% are singletons. The sample taken for sequencing was PBMCs. These receptors all come from a woman aged 18-29 years in good health and CMV-seronegative. Both conserved end residues are part of each CDR3. A D gene is named only where the DNA matches it firmly. Clone size is shown for a subset of rows, as once, few, many or a class of expanded clone.

TRBV5-6	NA	TRBJ2-3	15	once	CASSLSARSTDTQYF	TGTGCCAGCAGCTTGTCGGCTAGGAGCACAGATACGCAGTATTTT
TRBV9	TRBD1	TRBJ2-7	16	NA	CASSVGGQTQIYEQYF	TGTGCCAGCAGCGTAGGGGGACAGACCCAAATTTACGAGCAGTACTTC
TRBV19	NA	TRBJ1-1	15	NA	CASRVQAQRNTEAFF	TGTGCCAGTAGAGTACAGGCACAACGGAACACTGAAGCTTTCTTT
TRBV18	TRBD1	TRBJ1-5	13	NA	CASSPDRYQPQHF	TGTGCCAGCTCACCGGACAGGTATCAGCCCCAGCATTTT
TRBV19	NA	TRBJ1-4	14	NA	CASAGGTLGEKLFF	TGTGCCAGCGCCGGGGGGACCCTTGGAGAAAAACTGTTTTTT
TRBV7-2	NA	TRBJ2-1	15	NA	CASSYTSSSYNEQFF	TGTGCCAGCAGCTATACGAGTAGCTCCTACAATGAGCAGTTCTTC
TRBV7-8	NA	TRBJ2-7	14	NA	CASSLGRVPYEQYF	TGTGCCAGCAGCTTAGGCAGGGTGCCCTACGAGCAGTACTTC
TRBV7-6	NA	TRBJ1-1	13	NA	CASSPRGPSEAFF	TGTGCCAGCAGCCCGCGCGGGCCGTCTGAAGCTTTCTTT
TRBV7-9	TRBD2	TRBJ2-1	19	NA	CASRTGLSTSGPSYNEQFF	TGTGCCAGCAGAACAGGGTTGAGCACTAGCGGCCCTTCCTACAATGAGCAGTTCTTC
TRBV7-9	TRBD1	TRBJ2-7	14	NA	CASSFPDRGYEQYF	TGTGCCAGCAGCTTCCCGGACAGGGGGTACGAGCAGTACTTC
TRBV19	NA	TRBJ2-5	13	once	CATTGTTQETQYF	TGTGCCACGACGGGTACAACACAAGAGACCCAGTACTTC
TRBV19	NA	TRBJ1-3	16	NA	CASRRDGRGKGNTIYF	TGTGCCAGTAGACGTGATGGAAGGGGGAAGGGAAACACCATATATTTT
TRBV18	NA	TRBJ1-1	12	NA	CASSQGLVEAFF	TGTGCCAGCTCGCAGGGTTTGGTTGAAGCTTTCTTT
TRBV2	TRBD1	TRBJ1-5	15	NA	CASRIQGVSNQPQHF	TGTGCCAGCAGGATACAGGGGGTTAGCAATCAGCCCCAGCATTTT
TRBV6-6	TRBD1	TRBJ1-2	15	NA	CASSYLGQGRDGYTF	TGTGCCAGCAGTTACTTGGGACAGGGTCGGGATGGCTACACCTTC
TRBV2	NA	TRBJ2-3	14	NA	CASSTQEDTDTQYF	TGTGCCAGCAGCACACAGGAAGACACAGATACGCAGTATTTT
TRBV19	NA	TRBJ1-2	14	NA	CASIRTDNNYGYTF	TGTGCCAGTATCCGGACAGATAATAACTATGGCTACACCTTC
TRBV5-4	TRBD1	TRBJ1-6	17	NA	CASSFKDRRYYNSPLHF	TGTGCCAGCAGCTTTAAGGACAGGCGTTACTATAATTCACCCCTCCACTTT
TRBV5-1	TRBD1	TRBJ1-1	15	once	CASSFWTGDNTEAFF	TGCGCCAGCAGCTTTTGGACAGGAGATAACACTGAAGCTTTCTTT
TRBV7-9	TRBD1	TRBJ2-7	15	NA	CASSLASGQTYEQYF	TGTGCCAGCAGCTTGGCCTCGGGACAGACCTACGAGCAGTACTTC
TRBV4-3	NA	TRBJ1-1	14	once	CASSQEGGPRGAFF	TGCGCCAGCAGCCAAGAGGGGGGGCCCCGGGGCGCTTTCTTT
TRBV19	NA	TRBJ2-3	15	NA	CASSVDRDWTDTQYF	TGTGCCAGTAGTGTAGACAGGGACTGGACAGATACGCAGTATTTT
TRBV2	TRBD1	TRBJ1-2	13	NA	CASRTGGPYGYTF	TGTGCCAGCAGGACAGGGGGACCCTATGGCTACACCTTC
TRBV7-9	TRBD1	TRBJ1-1	15	NA	CASSLAGTGDTEAFF	TGTGCCAGCAGCTTAGCGGGAACAGGGGACACTGAAGCTTTCTTT
TRBV12-2	NA	TRBJ1-4	19	NA	CASRPARDRSCATNEKLFF	TGTGCAAGTCGCCCCGCCCGGGACAGATCCTGTGCAACTAATGAAAAACTGTTTTTT
TRBV4-3	NA	TRBJ1-2	15	NA	CASSPQGSGSYGYTF	TGCGCCAGCAGCCCCCAAGGCAGCGGATCCTATGGCTACACCTTC
TRBV11-2	NA	TRBJ2-7	16	NA	CASSLSPRDSSYEQYF	TGTGCCAGCAGCTTATCACCCCGGGACTCCTCCTACGAGCAGTACTTC
TRBV2	NA	TRBJ2-2	12	NA	CASCREAGELFF	TGTGCCAGCTGCCGAGAAGCCGGGGAGCTGTTTTTT
TRBV27	NA	TRBJ2-1	15	NA	CASRYRDFSYNEQFF	TGTGCCAGCCGCTACCGGGACTTTTCCTACAATGAGCAGTTCTTC
TRBV15	NA	TRBJ1-3	14	NA	CATSRDLGSNTIYF	TGTGCCACCAGCAGAGATCTCGGGTCCAACACCATATATTTT
TRBV30	NA	TRBJ1-6	15	few	CAWRVGGPLNSPLHF	TGTGCCTGGAGAGTAGGGGGACCATTAAATTCACCCCTCCACTTT
TRBV4-3	NA	TRBJ2-1	15	NA	CASSQSSQRYNEQFF	TGCGCCAGCAGCCAAAGTTCGCAGAGGTACAATGAGCAGTTCTTC
TRBV21-1	NA	TRBJ2-5	15	NA	CASSNLGTNQETQYF	TGTGCCAGCAGTAACTTAGGGACAAATCAAGAGACCCAGTACTTC
TRBV9	NA	TRBJ2-7	15	NA	CASSASAGDSYEQYF	TGTGCCAGCAGCGCGTCGGCCGGGGACTCCTACGAGCAGTACTTC
TRBV19	NA	TRBJ2-3	11	NA	CASRLDTTQYF	TGTGCCAGTAGGCTAGATACTACGCAGTATTTT
TRBV7-3	TRBD1	TRBJ1-2	14	NA	CASSRDRGNVDYTF	TGTGCCAGCAGCAGGGACAGGGGTAATGTCGACTACACCTTC
TRBV5-1	TRBD1	TRBJ2-3	16	NA	CASSPSQGAVADTQYF	TGCGCCAGCAGTCCCTCACAGGGGGCAGTGGCAGATACGCAGTATTTT
TRBV29-1	TRBD1	TRBJ1-1	17	NA	CSVVVRGTGGRGTEAFF	TGCAGCGTTGTTGTGCGCGGGACAGGGGGTAGGGGCACTGAAGCTTTCTTT
TRBV5-6	TRBD1	TRBJ1-2	13	NA	CASSSGQALGYTF	TGTGCCAGCAGCTCGGGACAGGCCTTGGGCTACACCTTC
TRBV19	NA	TRBJ1-1	16	NA	CASGHTGPHRDTEAFF	TGTGCCAGTGGACACACAGGGCCTCACCGGGACACTGAAGCTTTCTTT
TRBV10-3	NA	TRBJ2-2	16	NA	CAISGVAGEHTGELFF	TGTGCCATCAGTGGAGTGGCAGGGGAGCACACCGGGGAGCTGTTTTTT
TRBV5-1	NA	TRBJ1-4	14	NA	CASSLGYSGEKLFF	TGCGCCAGCAGCTTGGGGTACAGTGGCGAAAAACTGTTTTTT
TRBV4-2	NA	TRBJ1-2	17	NA	CASSQEAPEGANYGYTF	TGTGCCAGCAGCCAAGAAGCCCCGGAAGGAGCGAACTATGGCTACACCTTC
TRBV6-1	TRBD2	TRBJ2-7	14	NA	CASSGYRGGYEQYF	TGTGCCAGCAGCGGATACCGGGGGGGTTACGAGCAGTACTTC
TRBV6-5	TRBD2	TRBJ2-3	15	NA	CASSYASGSTDTQYF	TGTGCCAGCAGTTATGCTAGCGGCAGCACAGATACGCAGTATTTT
TRBV11-2	NA	TRBJ2-3	13	NA	CASSWDWGDTQYF	TGTGCCAGCAGCTGGGACTGGGGGGATACGCAGTATTTT
TRBV7-2	TRBD2	TRBJ2-6	18	NA	CASSLLAGGVSGANVLTF	TGTGCCAGCAGCTTATTAGCGGGGGGCGTCTCTGGGGCCAACGTCCTGACTTTC
TRBV7-2	TRBD1	TRBJ1-6	17	NA	CASTLGGTGANNSPLHF	TGTGCCAGCACCCTGGGGGGGACAGGAGCGAATAATTCACCCCTCCACTTT
TRBV9	NA	TRBJ2-2	16	NA	CASSVVPGANTGELFF	TGTGCCAGCAGCGTAGTTCCAGGCGCGAACACCGGGGAGCTGTTTTTT
TRBV5-1	TRBD1	TRBJ2-7	18	NA	CASSYTYTGTAPLYEQYF	TGCGCCAGCAGCTATACTTATACCGGGACAGCTCCCCTCTACGAGCAGTACTTC
TRBV18	TRBD1	TRBJ2-1	13	NA	CASSPTGGNEQFF	TGTGCCAGCTCACCAACAGGGGGCAATGAGCAGTTCTTC
TRBV5-6	TRBD2	TRBJ2-7	11	NA	CASSLAGTRSF	TGTGCCAGCAGCTTGGCCGGGACTAGATCCTTC
TRBV29-1	TRBD2	TRBJ2-3	16	NA	CSVDGLGGGASDTQYF	TGCAGCGTTGACGGGTTGGGCGGGGGGGCCTCAGATACGCAGTATTTT
TRBV6-5	NA	TRBJ2-4	15	NA	CASSFRRGGGNIQYF	TGTGCCAGCAGTTTTCGGAGGGGGGGCGGGAACATTCAGTACTTC
TRBV18	NA	TRBJ1-1	17	once	CASSPHTPNSGGTEAFF	TGTGCCAGCTCACCTCACACCCCCAACAGCGGAGGCACTGAAGCTTTCTTT